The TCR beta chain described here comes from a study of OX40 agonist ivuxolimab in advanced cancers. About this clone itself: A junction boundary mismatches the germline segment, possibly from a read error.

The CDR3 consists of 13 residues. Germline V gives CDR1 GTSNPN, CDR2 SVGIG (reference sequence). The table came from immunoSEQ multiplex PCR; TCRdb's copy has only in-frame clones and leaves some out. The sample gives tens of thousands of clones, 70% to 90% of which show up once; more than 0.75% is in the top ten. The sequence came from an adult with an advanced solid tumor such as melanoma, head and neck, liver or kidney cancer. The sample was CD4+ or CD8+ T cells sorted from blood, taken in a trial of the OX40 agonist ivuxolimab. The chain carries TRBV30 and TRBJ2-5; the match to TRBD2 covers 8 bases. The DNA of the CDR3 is TGTGCCCGGGGGGGAGGGACTCAAGAGAGCCAGTACTTC. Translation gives CARGGGTQESQYF. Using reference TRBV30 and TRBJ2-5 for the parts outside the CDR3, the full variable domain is SQTIHQWPATLVQPVGSPLSLECTVEGTSNPNLYWYRQAAGRGLQLLFYSVGIGQISSEVPQNLSASRPQDRQFILSSKKLLLSDSGFYLCARGGGTQESQYFGPGTRLLVL.